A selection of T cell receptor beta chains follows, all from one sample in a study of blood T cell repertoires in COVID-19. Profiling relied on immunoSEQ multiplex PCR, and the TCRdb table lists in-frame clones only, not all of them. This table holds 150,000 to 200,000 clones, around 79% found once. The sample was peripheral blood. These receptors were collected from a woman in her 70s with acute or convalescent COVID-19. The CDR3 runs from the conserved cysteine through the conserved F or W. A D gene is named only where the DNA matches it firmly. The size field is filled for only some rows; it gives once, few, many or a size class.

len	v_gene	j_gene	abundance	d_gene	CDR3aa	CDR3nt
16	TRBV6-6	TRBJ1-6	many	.	CASKPLVEYSNSPLHF	TGTGCCAGCAAACCATTAGTGGAGTACTCCAATTCACCCCTCCACTTT
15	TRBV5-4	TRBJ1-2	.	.	CASSSPREGVGGYTF	TGTGCCAGCAGCTCCCCCCGGGAGGGGGTCGGGGGCTACACCTTC
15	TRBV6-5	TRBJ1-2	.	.	CASSPTREPFYGYTF	TGTGCCAGCAGTCCTACGCGGGAGCCATTCTATGGCTACACCTTC
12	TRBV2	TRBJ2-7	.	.	CASKSGSYEQYF	TGTGCCAGCAAATCGGGTTCCTACGAGCAGTACTTC
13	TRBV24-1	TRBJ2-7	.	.	CATSDGGRDEQYF	TGTGCCACCTCGGACGGGGGGCGCGATGAGCAGTACTTC
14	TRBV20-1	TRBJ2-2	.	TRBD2	CSASRAGENGELFF	TGCAGTGCTAGTCGAGCGGGAGAAAACGGGGAGCTGTTTTTT
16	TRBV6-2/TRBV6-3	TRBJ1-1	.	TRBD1	CASSWRQGTTGTEAFF	TGTGCCAGCAGTTGGCGACAGGGGACTACGGGCACTGAAGCTTTCTTT
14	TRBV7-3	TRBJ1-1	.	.	CASSPEAENTEAFF	TGTGCCAGCAGCCCTGAGGCAGAGAACACTGAAGCTTTCTTT
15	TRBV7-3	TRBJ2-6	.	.	CASSLVLSGANVLTF	TGTGCCAGCAGCCTCGTCCTCTCTGGGGCCAACGTCCTGACTTTC
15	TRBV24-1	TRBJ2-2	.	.	CATSGGYQGTGELFF	TGTGCCACCAGTGGAGGATATCAGGGAACCGGGGAGCTGTTTTTT
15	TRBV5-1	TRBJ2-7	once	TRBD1	CASSGTGTGTYEQYF	TGCGCCAGCAGCGGGACCGGGACAGGGACCTACGAGCAGTACTTC
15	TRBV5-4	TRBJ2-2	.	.	CASSRERANTGELFF	TGTGCCAGCAGCCGCGAGAGGGCGAACACCGGGGAGCTGTTTTTT
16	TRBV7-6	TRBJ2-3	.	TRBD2	CASSSGTSGRGDTQYF	TGTGCCAGCAGCTCCGGGACTAGCGGGAGAGGGGATACGCAGTATTTT
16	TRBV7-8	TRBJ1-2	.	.	CASSSMTAGDRYGYTF	TGTGCCAGCAGCTCAATGACGGCCGGAGACCGCTATGGCTACACCTTC